Each of the 29 T cell receptor beta chains below was sequenced from the same sample in a study of blood T cell repertoires in COVID-19. Using immunoSEQ multiplex PCR, the repertoire was profiled, and TCRdb retains in-frame clones only, with some absent. The sample lists under 50,000 clones; 92% were seen once. Sequences were obtained from peripheral blood. The receptors were sampled from a human donor in a cohort sampled during active COVID-19.

The chain joins TRBV9 to TRBJ2-1, with 12 bases that match TRBD2. The V and J ends lost 4 bases and 4 bases, in that order; junction bases with no gene match: 6. The CDR3 length is 16 residues. CDR1 SGDLS and CDR2 YYNGEE come from the germline V gene. Here the CDR3 reads CASSTRLAGVYNEQFF. The CDR3 DNA reads TGTGCCAGCAGCACACGACTAGCGGGAGTGTACAATGAGCAGTTCTTC.

V is TRBV7-2 and J is TRBJ2-5; D might be TRBD1 (5 bases). V was clipped by 6 bases and J by 0 bases, with 11 bases between them. From germline, CDR1 is SGHTA and CDR2 FQGNSA. The CDR3 covers 14 residues. CDR3 sequence: CASSRRVHQETQYF. The CDR3 region has the DNA TGTGCCAGCAGTCGCAGGGTACACCAAGAGACCCAGTACTTC. Variable domain in full (rest from reference TRBV7-2 and TRBJ2-5): GAGVSQSPSNKVTEKGKDVELRCDPISGHTALYWYRQSLGQGLEFLIYFQGNSAPDKSGLPSDRFSAERTGGSVSTLTIQRTQQEDSAVYLCASSRRVHQETQYFGPGTRLLVL.

V usage is TRBV24-1 and J usage is TRBJ2-3, with D perhaps matching TRBD2 (6 bases). Looked up from germline, CDR1 is KGHDR and CDR2 is SFDVKD. The V and J ends lost 4 bases and 2 bases respectively, with 12 bases between them. The CDR3 has 15 residues. Written as DNA, the CDR3 is TGTGCCACCAGTGAGGGGGACTGGACCACAGATACGCAGTATTTT. This encodes CATSEGDWTTDTQYF.

This clone showed up just a few times. CDR3 residues: CASSQMGTPNTGELFF. The CDR3 nucleotides read TGCGCCAGCAGCCAAATGGGGACACCGAACACCGGGGAGCTGTTTTTT. The V call is TRBV4-1, the J call TRBJ2-2; a possible D gene is TRBD1 (6 bases). With 2 bases removed from V and 0 bases from J, the gap between germline ends came to 10 bases. This CDR3 is 16 amino acids long. Germline CDR1 and CDR2: MGHRA and YSYEKL.

V and J are TRBV5-5 and TRBJ2-1, with 7 bases fitting TRBD2. V shed 3 bases and J 5 bases; nucleotides not matched to a gene: 5. The CDR3 length is 14 residues. In germline, CDR1 is SGHKS, CDR2 YYEKEE (reference sequence). The CDR3 loop reads CASSSPAGDNEQFF. CDR3 DNA sequence: TGTGCCAGCAGCTCGCCGGCGGGGGACAATGAGCAGTTCTTC.

This sequence joins TRBV9 and TRBJ2-2; D perhaps matches TRBD2 (5 bases). Trimming cost V 2 bases and J 5 bases, with 16 bases left between them. Looked up from germline, CDR1 is SGDLS and CDR2 is YYNGEE. This CDR3 is 16 amino acids long. The CDR3 loop is CASSVSAGGVTGELFF. The CDR3 bases are TGTGCCAGCAGCGTTTCGGCGGGTGGGGTGACCGGGGAGCTGTTTTTT.

By share of the sample, this clone is medium-sized (0.01 to 0.1%). This chain links TRBV4-2 with TRBJ1-5, with D unresolved. V lost 1 base to trimming and J lost 5 bases, with 12 bases between them. Germline V gene sequence: CDR1 LGHNA, CDR2 YNFKEQ. This CDR3 contains 15 residues. CDR3 DNA: TGTGCCAGCAGCCAAGGAGAGGAGGGTGATCAGCCCCAGCATTTT. This translates into CASSQGEEGDQPQHF.

The V gene is TRBV19, the J gene TRBJ2-1, with 7 bases matching TRBD1. After removal of 9 bases from V and 0 bases from J, the junction contained 8 bases not matched to a gene. The CDR3 consists of 15 residues. Looked up from germline, CDR1 is LNHDA and CDR2 is SQIVND (reference sequence). CDR3 coding DNA: TGTGCCAGCAAGGAAGGGGGCTACTCCTACAATGAGCAGTTCTTC. Translated: CASKEGGYSYNEQFF.

The chain links TRBV7-3 to TRBJ2-7, with D possibly matching TRBD2 (5 bases). The CDR3 contains 12 residues. V gave up 5 bases and J gave up 9 bases, with 14 bases separating them. Germline V CDR1 and CDR2: SGHTA, FQGTGA. The CDR3 loop is CASSAELGRQYF. The CDR3 region has the DNA TGTGCCAGCAGCGCAGAACTAGGACGGCAGTACTTC.

The chain joins TRBV3-1 (or the pseudogene TRBV3-2) to TRBJ2-5, with 13 bases matching TRBD2. V was pared by 4 bases and J by 5 bases, with 4 bases of the junction left unmatched. There are 15 residues in the CDR3. Germline lookup yields CDR1 LGHDT and CDR2 YNNKEL (reference sequence). The DNA of the CDR3 is TGTGCCAGCAGCCCGGGACTAGCGGGGCCGGAGACCCAGTACTTC. Translation: CASSPGLAGPETQYF.

The chain uses TRBV18 and TRBJ1-1, with D hard to call. V was shortened by 5 bases and J by 2 bases, with 12 bases between the two germline ends. This CDR3 region has 14 residues. CDR1 is KGHSH, CDR2 LQKENI, per germline. CDR3 region: CASSGQGFNTEAFF. CDR3 sequence (DNA): TGTGCCAGCTCAGGGCAAGGATTTAACACTGAAGCTTTCTTT.

The V and J genes are TRBV18 and TRBJ2-1; 8 nucleotides line up with TRBD2. This CDR3 region has 14 residues. Germline-derived CDR1 and CDR2 are KGHSH and LQKENI. The J segment lost 15 bases and the V segment lost 3 bases, leaving 13 bases of the junction unmatched. This CDR3 reads CASSPAPRGGAVFF. CDR3 nucleotides: TGTGCCAGCTCACCCGCCCCTCGGGGGGGGGCCGTGTTCTTC.

In this sample, this clone turned up once. The J gene is TRBJ1-2, the V gene TRBV5-1; 10 bases are a match to TRBD1. CDR3 length: 15 residues. Per the germline V gene, CDR1 is SGHRS and CDR2 is YFSETQ. V gave up 4 bases and J gave up 6 bases; unmatched junction bases: 9. In DNA form, the CDR3 reads TGCGCCAGCAGCGCGACAGGGGGCGAGGTAGATGGCTACACCTTC. This encodes CASSATGGEVDGYTF.

The chain recombines TRBV30 with TRBJ2-5, with D possibly TRBD2 on 6 matching bases. Germline V CDR1 and CDR2: GTSNPN, SVGIG (reference sequence). Trimming pared 0 bases from V and 2 bases from J, leaving 16 bases between. The length of the CDR3 is 16 residues. As DNA, the CDR3 is TGTGCCTGGAGTGTAGGGTTGGCGGGGAGACAAGAGACCCAGTACTTC. This encodes CAWSVGLAGRQETQYF.

This chain connects TRBV7-9 to TRBJ2-7, with 8 bases lining up with TRBD1. Germline V gives CDR1 SEHNR, CDR2 FQNEAQ (reference sequence). The CDR3 has 17 amino acids. Germline trimming cut 5 bases from V and 7 bases from J; bases unmatched to any gene: 19. The CDR3 coding sequence is TGTGCCAGCAGCCCTATAACAGGGGGTGGAATCCACTGGGAGCAGTACTTC. It translates to CASSPITGGGIHWEQYF.

The rearrangement links TRBV9 to TRBJ2-3, with 7 positions matching TRBD1. CDR3 length equals 16 residues. V dropped 3 bases and J dropped 0; count of bases not matched to a gene: 7. Per germline, CDR1 SGDLS and CDR2 YYNGEE. The CDR3 spells CASSASGQLSTDTQYF. CDR3 coding DNA: TGTGCCAGCAGCGCATCGGGACAGTTAAGCACAGATACGCAGTATTTT.

V usage is TRBV27 and J usage is TRBJ2-5, with 7 bases aligning to TRBD1. CDR1 is MNHEY and CDR2 is SMNVEV in the germline V gene (reference sequence). V shed 5 bases and J 4 bases; nucleotides not matched to a gene: 7. The CDR3 length is 14 residues. CDR3 residues: CASSIDRVGETQYF. For the CDR3, the DNA is TGTGCCAGCAGTATTGACAGGGTTGGAGAGACCCAGTACTTC.

The gene calls are TRBV10-3 and TRBJ2-7, with D possibly matching TRBD1 (6 bases). Trimming pared 4 bases from V and 0 bases from J, leaving 13 bases between. CDR3 size: 15 residues. Per germline, CDR1 ENHRY and CDR2 SYGVKD. In DNA form, the CDR3 reads TGTGCCATCAGTGGAGGGACAATGAGCTCCTACGAGCAGTACTTC. This translates into CAISGGTMSSYEQYF.

This chain connects TRBV3-1 (or the pseudogene TRBV3-2) to TRBJ2-5, with 10 bases matching TRBD2. Trimming took 3 bases from V and 4 from J; bases not matched to a gene: 2. CDR3 size: 14 residues. CDR1 and CDR2 (germline): LGHDT, YNNKEL (reference sequence). The CDR3 DNA reads TGTGCCAGCAGCCAGATAGCGGGAGGAGAGACCCAGTACTTC. Protein: CASSQIAGGETQYF.

V is TRBV10-3 and J is TRBJ2-7, with 9 bases aligning to TRBD1. Losses at the gene ends were 6 bases for V and 2 bases for J; bases not matched to a gene: 5. The CDR3 contains 14 residues. Germline V gene data show CDR1 as ENHRY and CDR2 as SYGVKD. This CDR3 is CAISSGTGTYEQYF. CDR3 DNA sequence: TGTGCCATCAGCTCCGGGACAGGGACCTACGAGCAGTACTTC.

This sequence joins TRBV19 and TRBJ2-5; 13 bases map to TRBD2. CDR3 length: 16 amino acids. CDR1 and CDR2 from the germline V gene are LNHDA and SQIVND (reference sequence). With V trimmed by 5 bases and J by 5 bases, 8 bases remained unmatched. As DNA, the CDR3 is TGTGCCAGTAGTCCGACTAGCGGGGGGCCATGGGAGACCCAGTACTTC. It codes for CASSPTSGGPWETQYF.

V usage is TRBV3-1 (or the pseudogene TRBV3-2) and J usage is TRBJ1-6, with D tentatively TRBD1 (5 bases). The CDR3 totals 11 residues. The V end lost 1 base, the J end lost 17 bases, and 9 bases lay between the germline ends. The V gene's germline CDR1 is LGHDT and CDR2 YNNKEL (reference sequence). Here the CDR3 DNA reads TGTGCCAGCAGCCAAGTAGGGGTGTTCCACTTT. Its translation: CASSQVGVFHF.

This chain joins TRBV7-9 and TRBJ1-1; 9 positions match TRBD1. Germline lookup yields CDR1 SEHNR and CDR2 FQNEAQ (reference sequence). V trimming: 5 bases; J trimming: 7 bases; junction bases outside the gene matches: 8. The CDR3 spans 14 residues. The DNA of the CDR3 is TGTGCCAGCAGCGCCTCCGGGACAGGGCTTGAAGCTTTCTTT. This translates into CASSASGTGLEAFF. Full variable domain (missing parts from reference TRBV7-9 and TRBJ1-1): DTGVSQNPRHKITKRGQNVTFRCDPISEHNRLYWYRQTLGQGPEFLTYFQNEAQLEKSRLLSDRFSAERPKGSFSTLEIQRTEQGDSAMYLCASSASGTGLEAFFGQGTRLTVV.

The rearrangement links TRBV7-2 to TRBJ2-1; D is perhaps TRBD2 (6 bases). Germline-derived CDR1 and CDR2 are SGHTA and FQGNSA. CDR3 length: 15 amino acids. Deletions cut 5 bases from V and 8 bases from J, with 19 bases between. CDR3 sequence reads: CASSKDYAFGDEQFF. CDR3 bases: TGTGCCAGCAGCAAGGACTACGCCTTTGGGGATGAGCAGTTCTTC.

The V call is TRBV7-2, the J call TRBJ2-5; TRBD1 is a possible D gene (5 bases). Germline lookup yields CDR1 SGHTA and CDR2 FQGNSA. CDR3 size: 15 residues. The germline V and J ends were trimmed by 2 bases and 1 base, with 11 bases remaining between them. Written as DNA, the CDR3 is TGTGCCAGCAGCTTAATTTCAGGGTCCCAAGAGACCCAGTACTTC. Amino acids: CASSLISGSQETQYF.

The V and J genes are TRBV11-2 and TRBJ2-5; 10 nucleotides align to TRBD2. CDR1 is SGHAT and CDR2 is FQNNGV in the germline V gene. Germline trimming cut 3 bases from V and 4 bases from J; bases unmatched to any gene: 2. This CDR3 spans 14 amino acids. This chain's CDR3 is CASSFSGRSETQYF. CDR3 coding DNA: TGTGCCAGCAGCTTTAGCGGGAGGTCAGAGACCCAGTACTTC.

The V gene is TRBV10-3, the J gene TRBJ2-1; tentatively, D is TRBD2 (6 bases). Germline V gives CDR1 ENHRY, CDR2 SYGVKD. The CDR3 loop spans 17 amino acids. The V end was cut by 6 bases, the J end by 4 bases, with 22 bases between. The CDR3 region is CAIRGAGSGFFYNEQFF. In DNA, the CDR3 is TGTGCCATCAGAGGGGCGGGTAGCGGATTTTTTTACAATGAGCAGTTCTTC.

This clone has only one observation. The chain uses TRBV10-3 and TRBJ2-1; D not certain. V was cut by 3 bases and J by 4 bases, with 7 bases left in between. The CDR3 has 13 residues. Germline V gene lookup returns CDR1 ENHRY and CDR2 SYGVKD. CDR3 sequence reads: CAISDMSYNEQFF. The CDR3 nucleotides read TGTGCCATCAGTGATATGAGTTACAATGAGCAGTTCTTC.

The rearrangement joins TRBV7-2 to TRBJ2-3, with 7 bases matching TRBD1. Germline V gene sequence: CDR1 SGHTA, CDR2 FQGNSA. With V trimmed by 5 bases and J by 0 bases, 11 bases remained unmatched. This CDR3 is built from 17 residues. CDR3 region: CASSQRDSGISTDTQYF. CDR3 bases: TGTGCCAGCAGCCAGAGGGACAGCGGCATTAGCACAGATACGCAGTATTTT.